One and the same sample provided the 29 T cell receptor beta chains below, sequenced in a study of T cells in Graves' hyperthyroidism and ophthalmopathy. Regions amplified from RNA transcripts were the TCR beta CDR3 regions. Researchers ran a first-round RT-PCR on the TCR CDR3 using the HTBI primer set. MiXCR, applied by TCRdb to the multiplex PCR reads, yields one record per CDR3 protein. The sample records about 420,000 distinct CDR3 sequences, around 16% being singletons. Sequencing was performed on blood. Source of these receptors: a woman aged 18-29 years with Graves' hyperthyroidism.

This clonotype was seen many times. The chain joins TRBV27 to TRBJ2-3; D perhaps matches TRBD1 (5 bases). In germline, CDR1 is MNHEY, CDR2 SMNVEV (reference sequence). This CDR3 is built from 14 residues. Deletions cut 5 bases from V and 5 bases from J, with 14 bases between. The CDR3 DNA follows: TGTGCCAGCAGTCCGGACGGAAGGGGAGATACGCAGTATTTT. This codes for CASSPDGRGDTQYF.

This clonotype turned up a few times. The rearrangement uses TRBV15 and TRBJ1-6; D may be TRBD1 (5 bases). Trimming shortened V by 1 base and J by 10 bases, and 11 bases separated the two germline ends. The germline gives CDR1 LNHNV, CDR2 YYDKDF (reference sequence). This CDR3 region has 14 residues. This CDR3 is CATSRVRGGSPLHF. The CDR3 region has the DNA TGTGCCACCAGCAGAGTACGGGGGGGGTCACCCCTCCACTTT.

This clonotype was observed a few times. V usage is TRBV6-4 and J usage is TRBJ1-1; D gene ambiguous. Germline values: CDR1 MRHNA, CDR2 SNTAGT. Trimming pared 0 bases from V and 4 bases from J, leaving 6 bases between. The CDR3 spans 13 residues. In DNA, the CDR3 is TGTGCCAGCAGTGACTCCGGGGTCACTGAAGCTTTCTTT. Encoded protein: CASSDSGVTEAFF.

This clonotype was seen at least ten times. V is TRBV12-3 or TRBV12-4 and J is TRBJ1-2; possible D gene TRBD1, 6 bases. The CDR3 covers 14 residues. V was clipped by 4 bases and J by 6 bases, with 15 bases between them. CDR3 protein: CASSSREGGNGYTF. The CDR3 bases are TGTGCCAGCAGTTCCCGCGAAGGGGGGAATGGCTACACCTTC.

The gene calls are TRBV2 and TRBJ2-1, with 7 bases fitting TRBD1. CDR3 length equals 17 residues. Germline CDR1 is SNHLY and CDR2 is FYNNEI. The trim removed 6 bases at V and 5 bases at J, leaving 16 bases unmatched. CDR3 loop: CASRGQPLVSFDNEQFF. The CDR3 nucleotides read TGTGCCAGCAGGGGACAGCCATTAGTGTCGTTTGACAATGAGCAGTTCTTC.

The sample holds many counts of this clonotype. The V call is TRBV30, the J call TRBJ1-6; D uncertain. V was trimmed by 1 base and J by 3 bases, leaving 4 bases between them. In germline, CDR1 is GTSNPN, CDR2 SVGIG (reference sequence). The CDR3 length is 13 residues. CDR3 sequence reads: CAWSGSYNSPLHF. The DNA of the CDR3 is TGTGCCTGGAGTGGTAGCTATAATTCACCCCTCCACTTT.

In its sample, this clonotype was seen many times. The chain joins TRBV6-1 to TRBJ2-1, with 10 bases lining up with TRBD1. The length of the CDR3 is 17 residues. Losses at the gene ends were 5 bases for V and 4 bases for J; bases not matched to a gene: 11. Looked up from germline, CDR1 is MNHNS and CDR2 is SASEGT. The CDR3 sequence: CASSPGQGGVGYNEQFF. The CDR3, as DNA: TGTGCCAGCAGTCCTGGACAGGGGGGAGTTGGATACAATGAGCAGTTCTTC.

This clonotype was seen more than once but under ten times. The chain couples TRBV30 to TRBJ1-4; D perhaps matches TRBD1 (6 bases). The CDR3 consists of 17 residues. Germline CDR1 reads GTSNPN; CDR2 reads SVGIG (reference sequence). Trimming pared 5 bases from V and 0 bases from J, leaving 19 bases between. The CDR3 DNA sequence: TGTGCCTGGGGGTCCCACAGGGCCCCCTCAACTAATGAAAAACTGTTTTTT. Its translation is CAWGSHRAPSTNEKLFF.

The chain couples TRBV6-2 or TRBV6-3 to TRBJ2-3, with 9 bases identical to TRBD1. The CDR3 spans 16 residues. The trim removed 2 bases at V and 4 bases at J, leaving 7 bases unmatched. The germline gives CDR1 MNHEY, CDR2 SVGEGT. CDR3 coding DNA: TGTGCCAGCAGTTACACCTCTCGGACAGGGGCAGATACGCAGTATTTT. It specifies CASSYTSRTGADTQYF.

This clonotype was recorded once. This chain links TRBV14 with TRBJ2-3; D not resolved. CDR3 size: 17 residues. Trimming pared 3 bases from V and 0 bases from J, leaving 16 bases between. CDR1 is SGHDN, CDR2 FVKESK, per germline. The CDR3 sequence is CASSHRFRTTSTDTQYF. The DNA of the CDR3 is TGTGCCAGCAGCCACCGGTTCAGAACCACTAGCACAGATACGCAGTATTTT. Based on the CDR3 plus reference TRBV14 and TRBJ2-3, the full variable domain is EAGVTQFPSHSVIEKGQTVTLRCDPISGHDNLYWYRRVMGKEIKFLLHFVKESKQDESGMPNNRFLAERTGGTYSTLKVQPAELEDSGVYFCASSHRFRTTSTDTQYFGPGTRLTVL.

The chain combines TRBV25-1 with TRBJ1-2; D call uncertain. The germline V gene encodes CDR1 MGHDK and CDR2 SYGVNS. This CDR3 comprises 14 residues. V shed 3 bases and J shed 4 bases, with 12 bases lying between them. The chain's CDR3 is CASSDAGSPYGYTF. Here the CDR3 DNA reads TGTGCCAGCAGTGATGCGGGGAGTCCCTATGGCTACACCTTC.

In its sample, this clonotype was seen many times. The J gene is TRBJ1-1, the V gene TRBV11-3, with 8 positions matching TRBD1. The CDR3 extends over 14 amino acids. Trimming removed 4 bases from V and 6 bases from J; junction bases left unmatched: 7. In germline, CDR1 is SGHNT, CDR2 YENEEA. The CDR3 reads CASSSSTGEAEAFF. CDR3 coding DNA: TGTGCCAGCAGCTCATCGACAGGGGAGGCTGAAGCTTTCTTT.

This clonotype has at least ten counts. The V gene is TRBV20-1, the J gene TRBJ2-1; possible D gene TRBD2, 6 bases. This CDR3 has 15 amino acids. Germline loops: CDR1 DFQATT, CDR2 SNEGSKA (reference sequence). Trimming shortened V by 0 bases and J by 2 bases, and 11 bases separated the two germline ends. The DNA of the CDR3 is TGCAGTGCTAGAGAAGCGGGCCTTGCCTACAATGAGCAGTTCTTC. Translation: CSAREAGLAYNEQFF.

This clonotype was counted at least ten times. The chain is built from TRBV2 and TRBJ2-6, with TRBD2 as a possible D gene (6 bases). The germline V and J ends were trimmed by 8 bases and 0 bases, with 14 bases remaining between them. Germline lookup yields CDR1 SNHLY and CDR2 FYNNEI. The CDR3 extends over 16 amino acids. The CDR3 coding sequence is TGTGCCAGCGGAGCGGGCATAATCTCTGGGGCCAACGTCCTGACTTTC. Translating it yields CASGAGIISGANVLTF.

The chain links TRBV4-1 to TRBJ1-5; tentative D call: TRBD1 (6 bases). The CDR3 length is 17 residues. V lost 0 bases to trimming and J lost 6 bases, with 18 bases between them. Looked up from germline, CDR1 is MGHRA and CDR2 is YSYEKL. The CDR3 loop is CASSQEVGRGGGQPQHF. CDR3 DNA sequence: TGCGCCAGCAGCCAAGAAGTGGGACGAGGGGGAGGTCAGCCCCAGCATTTT.

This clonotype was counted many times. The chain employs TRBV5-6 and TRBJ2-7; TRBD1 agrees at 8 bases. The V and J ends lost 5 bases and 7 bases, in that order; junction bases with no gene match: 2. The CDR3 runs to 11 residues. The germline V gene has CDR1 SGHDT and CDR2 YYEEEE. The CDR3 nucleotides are TGTGCCAGCAGGAGGACAGGGGAGCAGTACTTC. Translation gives CASRRTGEQYF.

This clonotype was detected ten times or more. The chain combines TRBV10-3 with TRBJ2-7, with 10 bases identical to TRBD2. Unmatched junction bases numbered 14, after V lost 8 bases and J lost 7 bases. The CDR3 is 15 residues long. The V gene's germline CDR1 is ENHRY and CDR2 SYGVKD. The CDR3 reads CAISPTSGIFREQYF. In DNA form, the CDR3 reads TGTGCCATCTCCCCTACTAGCGGGATATTTCGGGAGCAGTACTTC.

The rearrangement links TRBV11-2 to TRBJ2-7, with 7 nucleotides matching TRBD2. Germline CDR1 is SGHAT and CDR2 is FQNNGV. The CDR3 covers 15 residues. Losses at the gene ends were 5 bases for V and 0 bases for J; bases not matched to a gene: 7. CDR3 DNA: TGTGCCAGCAGCCCGAAAAGCGGGGACTCCTACGAGCAGTACTTC. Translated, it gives CASSPKSGDSYEQYF.

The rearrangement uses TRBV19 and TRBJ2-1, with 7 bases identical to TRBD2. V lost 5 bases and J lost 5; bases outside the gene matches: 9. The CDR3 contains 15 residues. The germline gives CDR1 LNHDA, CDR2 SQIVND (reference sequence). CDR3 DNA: TGTGCCAGTAGTCAGGGACTAAGCGGCCACAATGAGCAGTTCTTC. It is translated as CASSQGLSGHNEQFF.

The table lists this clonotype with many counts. The CDR3 nucleotides read TGTGCCAGCACAGCGGGGGCCCTCTCCTACGAGCAGTACTTC. It yields the protein CASTAGALSYEQYF. V and J are TRBV2 and TRBJ2-7, with TRBD2 identical over 8 bases. Germline-derived CDR1 and CDR2 are SNHLY and FYNNEI. V dropped 7 bases and J dropped 0; count of bases not matched to a gene: 5. The CDR3 totals 14 residues. Full variable domain (remainder filled in from reference TRBV2 and TRBJ2-7): EPEVTQTPSHQVTQMGQEVILRCVPISNHLYFYWYRQILGQKVEFLVSFYNNEISEKSEIFDDQFSVERPDGSNFTLKIRSTKLEDSAMYFCASTAGALSYEQYFGPGTRLTVT.

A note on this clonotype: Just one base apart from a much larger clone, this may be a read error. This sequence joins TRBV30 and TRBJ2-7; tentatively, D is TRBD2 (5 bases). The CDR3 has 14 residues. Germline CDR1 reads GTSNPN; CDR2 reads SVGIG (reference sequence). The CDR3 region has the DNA TGTGTCTGGACTTTACGGGGAAAGGACTACGAGCAGTACTTC. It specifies CVWTLRGKDYEQYF.

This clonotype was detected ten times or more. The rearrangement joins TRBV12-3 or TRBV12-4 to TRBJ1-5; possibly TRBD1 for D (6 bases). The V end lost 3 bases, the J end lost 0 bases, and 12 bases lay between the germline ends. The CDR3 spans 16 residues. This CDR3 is CASSLRTVNSNQPQHF. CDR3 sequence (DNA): TGTGCCAGCAGTTTGCGGACAGTGAATAGCAATCAGCCCCAGCATTTT.

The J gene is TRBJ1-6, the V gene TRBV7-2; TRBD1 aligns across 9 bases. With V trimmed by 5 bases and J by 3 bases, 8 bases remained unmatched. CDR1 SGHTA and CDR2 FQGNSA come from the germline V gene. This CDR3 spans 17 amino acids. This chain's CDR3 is CASSINRDRDYNSPLHF. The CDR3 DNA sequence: TGTGCCAGCAGCATCAACCGGGACAGGGACTATAATTCACCCCTCCACTTT.

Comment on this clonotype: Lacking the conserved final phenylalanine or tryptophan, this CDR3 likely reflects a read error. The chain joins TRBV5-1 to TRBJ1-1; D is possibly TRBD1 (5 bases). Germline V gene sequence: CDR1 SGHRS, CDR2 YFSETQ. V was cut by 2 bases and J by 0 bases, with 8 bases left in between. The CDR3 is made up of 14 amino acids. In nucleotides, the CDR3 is TGCGCCAGCAGCTTAAGGGGCATGAACACTGAAGCTTTCTCT. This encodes CASSLRGMNTEAFS.

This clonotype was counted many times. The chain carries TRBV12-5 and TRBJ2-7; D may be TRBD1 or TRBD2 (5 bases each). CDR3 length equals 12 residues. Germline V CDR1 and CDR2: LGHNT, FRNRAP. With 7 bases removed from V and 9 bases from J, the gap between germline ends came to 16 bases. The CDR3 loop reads CASASGRGMQYF. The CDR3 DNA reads TGTGCTAGTGCCTCTGGTCGGGGCATGCAGTACTTC.

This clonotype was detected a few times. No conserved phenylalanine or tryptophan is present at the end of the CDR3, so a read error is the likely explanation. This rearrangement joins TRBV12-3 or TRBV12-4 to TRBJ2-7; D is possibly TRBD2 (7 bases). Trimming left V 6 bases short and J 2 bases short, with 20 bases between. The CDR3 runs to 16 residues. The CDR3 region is CASSRGGGFFAYEQYL. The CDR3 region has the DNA TGTGCCAGCAGCCGAGGGGGGGGGTTTTTTGCCTACGAGCAGTACCTC.

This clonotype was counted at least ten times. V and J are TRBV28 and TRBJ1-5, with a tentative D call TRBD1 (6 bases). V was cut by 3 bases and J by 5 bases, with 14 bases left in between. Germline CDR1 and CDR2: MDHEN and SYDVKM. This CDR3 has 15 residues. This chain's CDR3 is CASSFGWDNYQPQHF. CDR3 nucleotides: TGTGCCAGCAGTTTTGGGTGGGACAACTATCAGCCCCAGCATTTT. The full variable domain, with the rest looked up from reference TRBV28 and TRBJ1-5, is DVKVTQSSRYLVKRTGEKVFLECVQDMDHENMFWYRQDPGLGLRLIYFSYDVKMKEKGDIPEGYSVSREKKERFSLILESASTNQTSMYLCASSFGWDNYQPQHFGDGTRLSIL.

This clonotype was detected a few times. CDR3 sequence: CASSPWGGGGEQFF. The CDR3, as DNA: TGTGCCAGCAGCCCGTGGGGGGGCGGTGGTGAGCAGTTCTTC. The chain carries TRBV11-1 and TRBJ2-1; the D gene is possibly TRBD2 (7 bases). The V gene's germline CDR1 is SGHAT and CDR2 FQDESV (reference sequence). CDR3 size: 14 residues. Trimming took 5 bases from V and 9 from J, leaving 17 bases between them.

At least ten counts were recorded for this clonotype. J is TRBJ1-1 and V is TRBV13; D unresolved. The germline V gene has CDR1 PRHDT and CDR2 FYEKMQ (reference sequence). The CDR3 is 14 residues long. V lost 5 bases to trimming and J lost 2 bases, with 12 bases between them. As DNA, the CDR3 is TGTGCCAGCAGCCCCCGCGGGTTCAACACTGAAGCTTTCTTT. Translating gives CASSPRGFNTEAFF.